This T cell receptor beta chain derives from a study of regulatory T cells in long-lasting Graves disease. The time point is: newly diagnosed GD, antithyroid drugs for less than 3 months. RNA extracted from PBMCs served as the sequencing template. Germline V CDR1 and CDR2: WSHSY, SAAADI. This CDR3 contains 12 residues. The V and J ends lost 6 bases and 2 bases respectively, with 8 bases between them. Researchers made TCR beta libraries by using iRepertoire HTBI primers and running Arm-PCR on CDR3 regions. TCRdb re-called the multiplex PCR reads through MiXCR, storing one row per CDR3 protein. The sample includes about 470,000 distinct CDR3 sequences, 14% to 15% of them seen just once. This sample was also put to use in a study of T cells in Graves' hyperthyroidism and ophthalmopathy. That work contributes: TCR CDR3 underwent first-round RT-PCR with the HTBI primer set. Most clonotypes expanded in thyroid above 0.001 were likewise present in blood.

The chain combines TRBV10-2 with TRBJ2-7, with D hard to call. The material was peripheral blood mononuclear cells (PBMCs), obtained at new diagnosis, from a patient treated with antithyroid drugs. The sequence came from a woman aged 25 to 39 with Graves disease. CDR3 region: CASRVGTYEQYF. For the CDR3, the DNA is TGCGCCAGCAGGGTGGGCACCTACGAGCAGTACTTC.